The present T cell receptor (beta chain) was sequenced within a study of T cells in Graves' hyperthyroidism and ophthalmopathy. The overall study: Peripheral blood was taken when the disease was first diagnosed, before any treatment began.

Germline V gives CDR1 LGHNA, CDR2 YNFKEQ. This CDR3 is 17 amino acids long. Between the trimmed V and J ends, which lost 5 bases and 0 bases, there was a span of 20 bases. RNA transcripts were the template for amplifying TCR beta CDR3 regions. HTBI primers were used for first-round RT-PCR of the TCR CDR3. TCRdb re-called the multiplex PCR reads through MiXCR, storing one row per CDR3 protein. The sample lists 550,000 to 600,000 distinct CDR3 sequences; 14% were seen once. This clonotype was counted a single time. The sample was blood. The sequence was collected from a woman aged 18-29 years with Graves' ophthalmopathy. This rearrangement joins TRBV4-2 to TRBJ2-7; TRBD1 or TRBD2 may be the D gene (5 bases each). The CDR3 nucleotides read TGTGCCAGCAGCACGGGGCCGACAGCGCTTTTCTCCTACGAGCAGTACTTC. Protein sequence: CASSTGPTALFSYEQYF.